The rows below give T cell receptor beta chains drawn from one sample of a study of OX40 agonist ivuxolimab in advanced cancers. Produced via immunoSEQ multiplex PCR; TCRdb's table is partial and in-frame only. The sample contains around 140,000 clones, about 92% of which appear only once. The specimen comprised CD4+ or CD8+ T cells sorted from blood, sampled in a trial of the OX40 agonist ivuxolimab. The receptor source for this set is an adult with an advanced solid tumor such as melanoma, head and neck, liver or kidney cancer. Each CDR3 is given with its conserved first and last residue. D genes are given only for firm matches. For some rows the clone size is stated as once, few or many, or as a class when expanded; others skip it.

clone size: .; V gene: TRBV6-5; J gene: TRBJ2-6; D gene: .; CDR3 DNA: TGTGCCAGCAGTTACGAGGCGACCGGGGCCAACGTCCTGACTTTC; CDR3 protein: CASSYEATGANVLTF
clone size: .; V gene: TRBV11-2; J gene: TRBJ2-7; D gene: .; CDR3 DNA: TGTGCCAGCAGCTCACCGGGCTTGACAGGCAGCTCCTACGAGCAGTACTTC; CDR3 protein: CASSSPGLTGSSYEQYF
clone size: .; V gene: TRBV7-2; J gene: TRBJ1-3; D gene: .; CDR3 DNA: TGTGCCAGCAGCTTAGAGGGGCTTTCTGGAAACACCATATATTTT; CDR3 protein: CASSLEGLSGNTIYF
clone size: .; V gene: TRBV5-5; J gene: TRBJ2-2; D gene: .; CDR3 DNA: TGTGCCAGCAGCCCCCAGGGAGTACTGAACACCGGGGAGCTGTTTTTT; CDR3 protein: CASSPQGVLNTGELFF
clone size: .; V gene: TRBV29-1; J gene: TRBJ2-3; D gene: .; CDR3 DNA: TGCAGCGTTGGACAGAGAACAGATACGCAGTATTTT; CDR3 protein: CSVGQRTDTQYF
clone size: .; V gene: TRBV7-6; J gene: TRBJ2-1; D gene: TRBD2; CDR3 DNA: TGTGCCAGCAGCTTAGGGGGGGGTAGGGACAATGAGCAGTTCTTC; CDR3 protein: CASSLGGGRDNEQFF
clone size: .; V gene: TRBV30; J gene: TRBJ2-7; D gene: .; CDR3 DNA: TGTGCCTGGAGGGACGGACCCTCTAGCTCCTACGAGCAGTACTTC; CDR3 protein: CAWRDGPSSSYEQYF
clone size: once; V gene: TRBV19; J gene: TRBJ2-3; D gene: TRBD2; CDR3 DNA: TGTGCCAGTAGTATCGCCCCGATAGCGGGGGCCCCCGGAGATACGCAGTATTTT; CDR3 protein: CASSIAPIAGAPGDTQYF
clone size: .; V gene: TRBV28; J gene: TRBJ1-5; D gene: .; CDR3 DNA: TGTGCCAGCAGTTTTGGCGGGGGCGGTAGCAATCAGCCCCAGCATTTT; CDR3 protein: CASSFGGGGSNQPQHF
clone size: .; V gene: TRBV28; J gene: TRBJ1-2; D gene: TRBD1; CDR3 DNA: TGTGCCACCCGGGGGGGGGACAGGTCCCACGGCTACACCTTC; CDR3 protein: CATRGGDRSHGYTF
clone size: .; V gene: TRBV9; J gene: TRBJ1-3; D gene: TRBD1; CDR3 DNA: TGTGCCAGCAGCGTCGGGACAGCTGGAAACACCATATATTTT; CDR3 protein: CASSVGTAGNTIYF
clone size: .; V gene: TRBV7-9; J gene: TRBJ2-7; D gene: .; CDR3 DNA: TGTGCCAGCAGCATTGGGACAGCGGGCTACGAGCAGTACTTC; CDR3 protein: CASSIGTAGYEQYF
clone size: .; V gene: TRBV9; J gene: TRBJ2-1; D gene: .; CDR3 DNA: TGTGCCAGCTCCCCTCGGTTTGGGCCCTACAATGAGCAGTTCTTC; CDR3 protein: CASSPRFGPYNEQFF
clone size: .; V gene: TRBV5-4; J gene: TRBJ1-6; D gene: TRBD1; CDR3 DNA: TGTGCCAGCAGCTCGGGGGGGGGACAGAATTCACCCCTCCACTTT; CDR3 protein: CASSSGGGQNSPLHF
clone size: .; V gene: TRBV6-1; J gene: TRBJ2-3; D gene: .; CDR3 DNA: TGTGCCAGCAGTGAAGCCTGGACCAATACGCAGTATTTT; CDR3 protein: CASSEAWTNTQYF
clone size: .; V gene: TRBV6-5; J gene: TRBJ2-6; D gene: .; CDR3 DNA: TGTGCCAGCAGTTACGGCGGCTCTGGGGCCAACGTCCTGACTTTC; CDR3 protein: CASSYGGSGANVLTF
clone size: .; V gene: TRBV7-8; J gene: TRBJ1-1; D gene: .; CDR3 DNA: TGTGCCAGCAACGATCCCGTAGGGGGGCGGCCTGAAGCTTTCTTT; CDR3 protein: CASNDPVGGRPEAFF
clone size: .; V gene: TRBV5-1; J gene: TRBJ1-2; D gene: .; CDR3 DNA: TGCGCCAGCAGCCCGCTAGGGTCGCTAAACTATGGCTACACCTTC; CDR3 protein: CASSPLGSLNYGYTF
clone size: .; V gene: TRBV18; J gene: TRBJ1-1; D gene: .; CDR3 DNA: TGTGCCAGCTCACCACGAAGGACTGAAGCTTTCTTT; CDR3 protein: CASSPRRTEAFF
clone size: .; V gene: TRBV4-3; J gene: TRBJ2-6; D gene: .; CDR3 DNA: TGCGCCAGCAGCCAAGATTTGCCCCCCCCGATCCACGTCCTGACTTTC; CDR3 protein: CASSQDLPPPIHVLTF
clone size: once; V gene: TRBV20-1; J gene: TRBJ2-5; D gene: .; CDR3 DNA: TGCAGTGCCCCGGGGCAAGAGACCCAGTACTTC; CDR3 protein: CSAPGQETQYF
clone size: .; V gene: TRBV5-4; J gene: TRBJ2-1; D gene: TRBD2; CDR3 DNA: TGTGCCAGCAGCTTGGGCAGCGGGGACAATGAGCAGTTCTTC; CDR3 protein: CASSLGSGDNEQFF
clone size: .; V gene: TRBV4-2; J gene: TRBJ2-1; D gene: .; CDR3 DNA: TGTGCCAGCAGCCAAGATTTAGGGGGGGCGGGCGGATACAATGAGCAGTTCTTC; CDR3 protein: CASSQDLGGAGGYNEQFF
clone size: .; V gene: TRBV5-6; J gene: TRBJ2-7; D gene: TRBD2; CDR3 DNA: TGTGCCAGCAGCACCCTAGCGGGGGCTTCCTACGAGCAGTACTTC; CDR3 protein: CASSTLAGASYEQYF
clone size: .; V gene: TRBV7-2; J gene: TRBJ1-2; D gene: TRBD1; CDR3 DNA: TGTGCCAGCAGCTTAGAGGGGGCTTCTTATGGCTACACCTTC; CDR3 protein: CASSLEGASYGYTF
clone size: .; V gene: TRBV5-4; J gene: TRBJ2-7; D gene: .; CDR3 DNA: TGTGCCAGCAGCTCGGTCACCGGTCCAGAGTACTTC; CDR3 protein: CASSSVTGPEYF
clone size: .; V gene: TRBV5-1; J gene: TRBJ2-4; D gene: TRBD2; CDR3 DNA: TGCGCCAGCAGCTTGAACCCGAGTAGCGGGGGGACCCAAAACATTCAGTACTTC; CDR3 protein: CASSLNPSSGGTQNIQYF
clone size: .; V gene: TRBV6-6; J gene: TRBJ1-5; D gene: TRBD1; CDR3 DNA: TGTGCCAGCAGGAACAGGGGGGATAGCAATCAGCCCCAGCATTTT; CDR3 protein: CASRNRGDSNQPQHF
clone size: .; V gene: TRBV6-5; J gene: TRBJ2-7; D gene: .; CDR3 DNA: TGTGCCAGCAGTTACTTTGCAGGGCTGGAGAACGAGCAGTACTTC; CDR3 protein: CASSYFAGLENEQYF
clone size: .; V gene: TRBV5-3; J gene: TRBJ2-7; D gene: .; CDR3 DNA: TGTGCCAGCAGTTCCCCGACTAGGACCTACGAGCAGTACTTC; CDR3 protein: CASSSPTRTYEQYF
clone size: few; V gene: TRBV28; J gene: TRBJ1-5; D gene: .; CDR3 DNA: TGTGCCAGCAGTTTTCTCCTAGCGCACAGGGTACAGCAGCCCCAGCATTTT; CDR3 protein: CASSFLLAHRVQQPQHF
clone size: .; V gene: TRBV6-5; J gene: TRBJ1-5; D gene: .; CDR3 DNA: TGTGCCAGCAGTGAGCGGCAGCTCAATCAGCCCCAGCATTTT; CDR3 protein: CASSERQLNQPQHF
clone size: once; V gene: TRBV19; J gene: TRBJ1-1; D gene: .; CDR3 DNA: TGTGCCAGTAGACAGGCCGGATTCACTGAAGCTTTCTTT; CDR3 protein: CASRQAGFTEAFF
clone size: .; V gene: TRBV6-5; J gene: TRBJ1-3; D gene: .; CDR3 DNA: TGTGCCAGCAGCATCGGGACATTTGGAAACACCATATATTTT; CDR3 protein: CASSIGTFGNTIYF
clone size: once; V gene: TRBV4-3; J gene: TRBJ2-7; D gene: .; CDR3 DNA: TGCGCCAGCAGCCAAGACGGCCAGGGGACCTACGAGCAGTACTTC; CDR3 protein: CASSQDGQGTYEQYF
clone size: .; V gene: TRBV18; J gene: TRBJ2-2; D gene: .; CDR3 DNA: TGTGCCAGCTCACCAATAATGATTACGCAGACCACCGGGGAGCTGTTTTTT; CDR3 protein: CASSPIMITQTTGELFF
clone size: .; V gene: TRBV7-2; J gene: TRBJ1-4; D gene: .; CDR3 DNA: TGTGCCAGCAGCATCCGACAGATAACTAATGAAAAACTGTTTTTT; CDR3 protein: CASSIRQITNEKLFF